The 29 T cell receptor beta chains below come from one sample, sequenced in a study of CD8 T cells in ankylosing spondylitis. Regarding the study as a whole: Made up of about eight highly homologous variants, a TCR beta motif appeared characteristic of ankylosing spondylitis blood.

TCRdb independently ran MiXCR on the 5' RACE reads; one entry per CDR3 protein. The sample yields 650,000 to 800,000 distinct CDR3 sequences, 19% seen once. These TCRs' antigens remain unknown. Sequencing was performed on blood, either unsorted or a sorted T cell fraction (not recorded which). These receptors all stem from a male donor with ankylosing spondylitis.

V is TRBV20-1 and J is TRBJ2-7, with D perhaps TRBD2 (6 bases). The CDR3 has 15 residues. The V end was cut by 5 bases, the J end by 0 bases, with 17 bases between. Germline V gene data show CDR1 as DFQATT and CDR2 as SNEGSKA (reference sequence). The chain's CDR3 is CSAPKAEGSSYEQYF. CDR3 DNA: TGCAGTGCTCCAAAAGCGGAGGGGAGCTCCTACGAGCAGTACTTC.

This clonotype was picked up many times. This chain links TRBV4-1 with TRBJ2-1; tentatively, D is TRBD2 (6 bases). Per the germline V gene, CDR1 is MGHRA and CDR2 is YSYEKL. V gave up 7 bases and J gave up 5 bases, with 18 bases separating them. The CDR3 is 15 amino acids. The CDR3 DNA sequence: TGCGCCAGCACCCTGGGCGGGGCAAGGGACAATGAGCAGTTCTTC. Amino acid sequence: CASTLGGARDNEQFF.

V usage is TRBV19 and J usage is TRBJ1-1; TRBD1 agrees at 8 bases. CDR1 is LNHDA and CDR2 is SQIVND in the germline V gene (reference sequence). V lost 6 bases, J lost 1 base, and 4 bases stayed unmatched. The CDR3 covers 14 residues. The CDR3 sequence is CASSGGQANTEAFF. The CDR3 bases are TGTGCCAGTAGCGGGGGACAGGCGAACACTGAAGCTTTCTTT.

The chain employs TRBV20-1 and TRBJ2-3; possible D gene TRBD1, 5 bases. CDR3 size: 18 residues. Germline-derived CDR1 and CDR2 are DFQATT and SNEGSKA (reference sequence). Trimming took 0 bases from V and 0 from J, leaving 19 bases between them. The DNA of the CDR3 is TGCAGTGCTAGAGATCCCTACCATAGGACACCTAGCACAGATACGCAGTATTTT. Amino acid sequence: CSARDPYHRTPSTDTQYF.

The chain links TRBV20-1 to TRBJ1-1; D possibly corresponds to TRBD1 (5 bases). Trimming left V 6 bases short and J 3 bases short, with 17 bases between. CDR1 and CDR2 (germline): DFQATT, SNEGSKA (reference sequence). The CDR3 has 14 amino acids. The CDR3 region is CSASPRGGYTEAFF. The CDR3 coding sequence is TGCAGTGCCTCGCCGAGGGGAGGGTACACTGAAGCTTTCTTT.

This sequence joins TRBV6-2 or TRBV6-3 and TRBJ2-1; 14 nucleotides agree with TRBD2. The CDR3 has 15 residues. Trimming took 9 bases from V and 6 from J; bases not matched to a gene: 7. Germline CDR1 is MNHEY and CDR2 is SVGEGT. As DNA, the CDR3 is TGTGCCAGTAGGGGGGGACTAGCGGGAGTCAATGAGCAGTTCTTC. Translated: CASRGGLAGVNEQFF.

There are a few counts of this clonotype. The rearrangement uses TRBV3-1 and TRBJ2-3, with 9 positions matching TRBD1. The germline V gene encodes CDR1 LGHDT and CDR2 YNNKEL (reference sequence). The junction had 4 bases not matched to a gene; V was cut back by 3 bases and J by 3 bases. This CDR3 spans 15 amino acids. This CDR3 is CASSHRTGETDTQYF. The CDR3 DNA reads TGTGCCAGCAGCCACCGGACAGGGGAGACAGATACGCAGTATTTT.

Here the CDR3 reads CASSQVRGIDGYTF. In DNA form, the CDR3 reads TGCGCCAGCAGCCAAGTCAGGGGAATCGATGGCTACACCTTC. V usage is TRBV4-1 and J usage is TRBJ1-2, with D possibly being TRBD1 (6 bases). The CDR3 is made up of 14 amino acids. Trimming shortened V by 1 base and J by 6 bases, and 12 bases separated the two germline ends. Germline lookup yields CDR1 MGHRA and CDR2 YSYEKL.

The chain combines TRBV5-6 with TRBJ2-7; 9 nucleotides align to TRBD1. Germline V gives CDR1 SGHDT, CDR2 YYEEEE. V was pared by 1 base and J by 7 bases, with 6 bases of the junction left unmatched. The CDR3 spans 14 residues. CDR3 in amino acids: CASSLRTGAREQYF. The CDR3 DNA sequence: TGTGCCAGCAGCTTGCGGACAGGGGCGAGGGAGCAGTACTTC.

The sample holds a few counts of this clonotype. The CDR3 reads CASSQDNGVSYNEQFF. The CDR3 coding sequence is TGCGCCAGCAGCCAAGATAACGGGGTCTCCTACAATGAGCAGTTCTTC. The V and J genes are TRBV4-3 and TRBJ2-1; tentatively, D is TRBD2 (5 bases). Trimming pared 0 bases from V and 0 bases from J, leaving 9 bases between. The CDR3 length is 16 residues. CDR1 is LGHNA and CDR2 is YSLEER in the germline V gene.

The chain couples TRBV30 to TRBJ2-1, with TRBD2 identical over 7 bases. CDR1 is GTSNPN and CDR2 is SVGIG in the germline V gene (reference sequence). The CDR3 runs to 13 residues. The CDR3 DNA sequence: TGTTCAAGGGCTAGCGGTACCTACAATGAGCAGTTCTTC. Its protein product is CSRASGTYNEQFF.

This chain connects TRBV12-3 or TRBV12-4 to TRBJ2-2, with 7 nucleotides matching TRBD1. With 5 bases clipped from V and 4 bases from J, the junction kept 4 bases outside the gene matches. The CDR3 runs to 14 residues. The CDR3 sequence is CASSTQGITGELFF. DNA for the CDR3: TGTGCCAGCAGTACACAGGGGATCACCGGGGAGCTGTTTTTT.

The CDR3 DNA reads TGTGCCTGGAATCAGGGGGGAAATTCACCCCTCCACTTT. This codes for CAWNQGGNSPLHF. This sequence joins TRBV30 and TRBJ1-6, with 7 bases that match TRBD1. CDR1 GTSNPN and CDR2 SVGIG come from the germline V gene (reference sequence). The V and J ends lost 4 bases and 7 bases, in that order; junction bases with no gene match: 4. This CDR3 region has 13 residues.

The chain recombines TRBV29-1 with TRBJ2-1; TRBD2 is a possible D gene (6 bases). The CDR3 has 14 amino acids. With 2 bases removed from V and 3 bases from J, the gap between germline ends came to 11 bases. CDR1 and CDR2 (germline): SQVTM, ANQGSEA. CDR3 nucleotide sequence: TGCAGCGTTGAAATACCGGGACTCTACAATGAGCAGTTCTTC. Its translation: CSVEIPGLYNEQFF.

Concerning this clonotype itself: Compared with germline, one end of the junction differs, possibly owing to a read error. The CDR3 DNA reads as TGTGCCACCTGCAGAGGGGGGGTTCAAGAGACCCAGTACTTC. This gives the protein CATCRGGVQETQYF. The gene calls are TRBV15 and TRBJ2-5, with a weak D call TRBD2 (7 bases). Germline V lookup: CDR1 LNHNV, CDR2 YYDKDF (reference sequence). CDR3 length: 14 amino acids.

This chain joins TRBV20-1 and TRBJ2-1; 8 positions agree with TRBD2. V was pared by 5 bases and J by 8 bases, with 11 bases of the junction left unmatched. CDR3 length: 14 amino acids. CDR1 and CDR2 from the germline V gene are DFQATT and SNEGSKA (reference sequence). As DNA, the CDR3 is TGCAGTGCTTCAAACGGGGGGGGGCCCTATGAGCAGTTCTTC. It is translated as CSASNGGGPYEQFF.

The chain joins TRBV5-1 to TRBJ2-1, with TRBD2 identical over 10 bases. The CDR3 totals 15 residues. V shed 0 bases, J shed 8 bases, and the junction held 5 bases outside the gene matches. Germline V gene sequence: CDR1 SGHRS, CDR2 YFSETQ. CDR3 nucleotide sequence: TGCGCCAGCAGCTTGGCCGGTCTAGCGGGAGATGAGCAGTTCTTC. This translates into CASSLAGLAGDEQFF.

This clonotype was recorded at least ten times. This sequence joins TRBV4-3 and TRBJ2-5; 7 positions match TRBD2. V was pared by 0 bases and J by 5 bases, with 6 bases of the junction left unmatched. CDR3 length equals 15 residues. Germline CDR1 and CDR2: LGHNA and YSLEER. CDR3: CASSQDRTSAETQYF. CDR3 in DNA: TGCGCCAGCAGCCAAGATCGGACTAGTGCGGAGACCCAGTACTTC.

The CDR3: CASSLGWAGRNEQFF. In DNA, the CDR3 is TGTGCCAGCAGTTTAGGGTGGGCAGGGCGCAATGAGCAGTTCTTC. V usage is TRBV12-3 or TRBV12-4 and J usage is TRBJ2-1, with a weak D call TRBD1 (5 bases). The CDR3 sequence is 15 residues long. V was shortened by 1 base and J by 6 bases, with 13 bases between the two germline ends.

This clonotype was detected many times. This chain connects TRBV5-5 to TRBJ1-1; D gene ambiguous. This CDR3 has 13 residues. V was shortened by 9 bases and J by 1 base, with 13 bases between the two germline ends. Germline-derived CDR1 and CDR2 are SGHKS and YYEKEE (reference sequence). The CDR3 DNA follows: TGTGCCACTACGAGGGCTGGGAACACTGAAGCTTTCTTT. This translates into CATTRAGNTEAFF.

This clonotype turned up a few times. The gene calls are TRBV24-1 and TRBJ1-1, with TRBD1 matching over 9 bases. This CDR3 has 16 residues. Germline V gives CDR1 KGHDR, CDR2 SFDVKD. Germline trimming cut 4 bases from V and 0 bases from J; bases unmatched to any gene: 5. CDR3 in DNA: TGTGCCACCAGTGACCGGACAGGGGACATGAACACTGAAGCTTTCTTT. Protein: CATSDRTGDMNTEAFF.

This chain connects TRBV20-1 to TRBJ2-1, with 9 nucleotides matching TRBD2. Germline CDR1 reads DFQATT; CDR2 reads SNEGSKA (reference sequence). The CDR3 spans 13 residues. Germline trimming cut 6 bases from V and 6 bases from J; bases unmatched to any gene: 6. The chain's CDR3 is CSAAGLAFNEQFF. The CDR3, as DNA: TGCAGTGCCGCGGGACTAGCCTTCAATGAGCAGTTCTTC.

This clonotype was recorded a few times. V usage is TRBV6-2 or TRBV6-3 and J usage is TRBJ2-1; 7 nucleotides match TRBD2. The germline CDR1 and CDR2 sequences are MNHEY and SVGEGT. V was pared by 8 bases and J by 9 bases, with 13 bases of the junction left unmatched. The CDR3 totals 14 residues. The CDR3 region is CASSLGGRDGEQFF. The CDR3 DNA follows: TGTGCCAGCTCCCTTGGGGGGAGGGACGGTGAGCAGTTCTTC.

The rearrangement links TRBV11-3 to TRBJ1-2; 7 nucleotides line up with TRBD1. Trimming cost V 3 bases and J 5 bases; bases outside gene matches: 12. Germline V lookup: CDR1 SGHNT, CDR2 YENEEA. This CDR3 has 16 residues. Here the CDR3 reads CASSFQGDSALYGYTF. The CDR3 region has the DNA TGTGCCAGCAGCTTTCAAGGGGACAGCGCGCTTTATGGCTACACCTTC.

The table lists this clonotype with a few counts. This chain joins TRBV18 and TRBJ2-1, with D perhaps matching TRBD2 (6 bases). V lost 2 bases, J lost 5 bases, and 16 bases lay in between. Germline assignment: CDR1 KGHSH and CDR2 LQKENI. The CDR3 is 16 residues long. The DNA of the CDR3 is TGTGCCAGCTCACCATGGGCTAGCGAGTATAACAATGAGCAGTTCTTC. Its translation: CASSPWASEYNNEQFF.

This clonotype has more than one count but fewer than ten. The chain joins TRBV7-6 to TRBJ1-5, with a weak D call TRBD1 (5 bases). CDR1 and CDR2 (germline): SGHVS, FNYEAQ. The CDR3 consists of 13 residues. The V and J ends lost 5 bases and 6 bases respectively, with 11 bases between them. The CDR3 DNA reads TGTGCCAGCAGCATAGGGGCGTTTCAGCCCCAGCATTTT. Translation: CASSIGAFQPQHF.

Only a few counts were recorded for this clonotype. V is TRBV12-3 or TRBV12-4 and J is TRBJ2-5; 7 bases map to TRBD2. Losses at the gene ends were 0 bases for V and 9 bases for J; bases not matched to a gene: 7. There are 14 residues in the CDR3. CDR3 residues: CASSLAEGGEAQYF. Written as DNA, the CDR3 is TGTGCCAGCAGTTTAGCTGAGGGAGGGGAGGCCCAGTACTTC.

In this sample, this clonotype turned up many times. This sequence joins TRBV7-2 and TRBJ1-2; TRBD1 agrees at 9 bases. The CDR3 is 14 residues long. The V and J ends lost 8 bases and 2 bases, in that order; junction bases with no gene match: 6. CDR1 and CDR2 (germline): SGHTA, FQGNSA. CDR3 coding DNA: TGTGCCAGCTCACCTGACAGGGGGAACTATGGCTACACCTTC. It is translated as CASSPDRGNYGYTF.

The chain recombines TRBV18 with TRBJ2-1, with a possible D match to TRBD2 (7 bases). Trimming pared 2 bases from V and 9 bases from J, leaving 11 bases between. CDR1 is KGHSH and CDR2 is LQKENI in the germline V gene. The CDR3 consists of 13 residues. As DNA, the CDR3 is TGTGCCAGCTCACCAAGGGGGGGGCGTGAGCAGTTCTTC. Residues: CASSPRGGREQFF.